This entry features one T cell receptor beta chain sequence. This specimen belongs to a study of shared clonotypes between healthy human individuals. Germline V gene sequence: CDR1 MDHEN, CDR2 SYDVKM. Trimming shortened V by 1 base and J by 13 bases, and 10 bases separated the two germline ends. The CDR3 spans 12 residues. TCRdb's copy holds only in-frame clones and misses some; the assay was immunoSEQ multiplex PCR. The sample holds a few million clones; around 93% are singletons and the top ten take around 0.4%. The clonotype was recovered from a man aged 18 to 30 in good health. Some clones in this sample may be carry-over from other donors' samples. What was sequenced was naive CD4+ T cells from PBMCs. The subset denotes: CD45RA+ positively selected. This rearrangement joins TRBV28 to TRBJ2-2; possible D gene TRBD2, 6 bases. CDR3 residues: CASSLSRGGLFF. The CDR3 nucleotides read TGTGCCAGCAGTTTATCCCGGGGAGGGCTGTTTTTT.